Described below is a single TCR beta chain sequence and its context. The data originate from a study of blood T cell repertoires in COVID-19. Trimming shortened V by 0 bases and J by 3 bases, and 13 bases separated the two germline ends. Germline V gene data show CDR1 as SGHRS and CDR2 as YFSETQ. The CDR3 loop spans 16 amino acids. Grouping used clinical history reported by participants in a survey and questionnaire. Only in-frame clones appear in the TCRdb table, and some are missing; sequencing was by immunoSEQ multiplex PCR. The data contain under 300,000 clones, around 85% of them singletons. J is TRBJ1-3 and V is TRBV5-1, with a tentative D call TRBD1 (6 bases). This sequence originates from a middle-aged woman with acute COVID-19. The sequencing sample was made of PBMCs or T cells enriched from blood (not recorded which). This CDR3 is CASSLAGGAFGNTIYF. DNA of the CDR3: TGCGCCAGCAGCTTGGCTGGGGGCGCGTTTGGAAACACCATATATTTT.